This T cell receptor (beta chain) originates from a study of cytomegalovirus exposure and HLA in healthy donors. Study-wide findings and caveats: Equally common other TCR beta chains were less clonally expanded than HLA-associated ones, a later analysis found. In an earlier analysis, in roughly 600 donors, most V segments appeared productive either ~87% or ~30% of the time.

Researchers ran the PCR with 60 Vbeta and 13 Jbeta primers. Some clones are missing from TCRdb's copy, which holds only in-frame ones; the method was immunoSEQ multiplex PCR. The sample includes under 200,000 clones, 65% to 85% seen only once; the top ten take approximately 2.5%. In regard to this clone: Its antigen is as yet unknown.

Trimming pared 2 bases from V and 7 bases from J, leaving 18 bases between. The germline gives CDR1 SGHAT, CDR2 FQNNGV. The CDR3 length is 16 residues. The sequence was collected from a man aged 60 to 69 in good health and CMV-seronegative. Material: PBMCs. The V and J genes are TRBV11-2 and TRBJ2-1, with D possibly matching TRBD1 (6 bases). The CDR3, as DNA: TGTGCCAGCAGCTTAACCACCCCAGGGGCGGGTAATGAGCAGTTCTTC. Translation: CASSLTTPGAGNEQFF.